The T cell receptor (beta chain) described here comes from a study of blood T cell repertoires in COVID-19. Across the study: Samples taken during acute and convalescent COVID-19 were collected in the United States, Italy and Spain. PBMCs, B-cell-depleted T cells, or T cells provided the cDNA or gDNA that made up the material.

Original handling: It was from reference gene primer amplification that nucleated cell counts were estimated. Data came from immunoSEQ multiplex PCR; TCRdb stores just in-frame clones and leaves some out. Clonal size and the V and J genes are those of that table, whereas D and trimming came from the DNA. The table records some 400,000 clones, around 91% of them present only once. To note about this clone: An end of the junction does not agree with germline; a read error may underlie this.

CDR3 size: 16 residues. CDR1 is MDHEN, CDR2 SYDVKM, per germline. The sequence came from a man between 18 and 29 years old with active or convalescent COVID-19. V is TRBV28 and J is TRBJ2-6; TRBD1 matches 9 bases. Sequencing was performed on peripheral blood. The CDR3 reads CASSGQGISGANVLTF. The DNA for the CDR3 is TGTGCCAGCTCCGGACAGGGGATTTCTGGGGCCAACGTGCTGACTTTC.